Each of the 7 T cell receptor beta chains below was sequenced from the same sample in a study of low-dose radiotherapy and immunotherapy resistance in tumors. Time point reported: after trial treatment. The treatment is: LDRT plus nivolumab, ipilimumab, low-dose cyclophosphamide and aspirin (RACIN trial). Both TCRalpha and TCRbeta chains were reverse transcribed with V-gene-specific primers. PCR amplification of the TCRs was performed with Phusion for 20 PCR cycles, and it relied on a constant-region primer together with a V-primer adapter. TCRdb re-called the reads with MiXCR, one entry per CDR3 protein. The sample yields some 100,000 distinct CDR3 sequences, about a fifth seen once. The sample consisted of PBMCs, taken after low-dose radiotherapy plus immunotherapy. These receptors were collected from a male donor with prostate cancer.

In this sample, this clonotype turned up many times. CDR3 coding DNA: TGTGCCAGCACTGAATACAGGGGTCTCCAAGAGACCCAGTACTTC. It yields the protein CASTEYRGLQETQYF. The chain joins TRBV6-5 to TRBJ2-5; 7 positions match TRBD1. This CDR3 is built from 15 residues. The V gene's germline CDR1 is MNHEY and CDR2 SVGAGI. V lost 7 bases, J lost 1 base, and 9 bases stayed unmatched.

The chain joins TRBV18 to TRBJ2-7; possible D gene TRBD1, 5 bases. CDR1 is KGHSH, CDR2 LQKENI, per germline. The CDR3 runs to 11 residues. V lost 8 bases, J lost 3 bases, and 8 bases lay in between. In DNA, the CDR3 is TGTGCCAGCAGGGGTTACTACGAGCAGTACTTC. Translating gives CASRGYYEQYF.

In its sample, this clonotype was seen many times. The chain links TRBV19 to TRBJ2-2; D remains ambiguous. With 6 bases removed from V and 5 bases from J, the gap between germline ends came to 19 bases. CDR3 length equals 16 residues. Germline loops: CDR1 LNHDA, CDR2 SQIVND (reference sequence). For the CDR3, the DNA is TGTGCCAGTAGCCCTTCAGTGTCTGCCTTAACCGGGGAGCTGTTTTTT. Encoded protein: CASSPSVSALTGELFF. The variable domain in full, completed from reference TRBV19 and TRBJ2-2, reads DGGITQSPKYLFRKEGQNVTLSCEQNLNHDAMYWYRQDPGQGLRLIYYSQIVNDFQKGDIAEGYSVSREKKESFPLTVTSAQKNPTAFYLCASSPSVSALTGELFFGEGSRLTVL.

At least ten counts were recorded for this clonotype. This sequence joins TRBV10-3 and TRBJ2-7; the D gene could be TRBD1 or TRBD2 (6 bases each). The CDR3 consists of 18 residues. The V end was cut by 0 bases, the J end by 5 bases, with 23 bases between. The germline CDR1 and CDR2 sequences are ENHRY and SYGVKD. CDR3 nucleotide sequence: TGTGCCATCAGTGAGTCGATAGCCACGGGGGCAGGGGTCAACGAGCAGTACTTC. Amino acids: CAISESIATGAGVNEQYF.

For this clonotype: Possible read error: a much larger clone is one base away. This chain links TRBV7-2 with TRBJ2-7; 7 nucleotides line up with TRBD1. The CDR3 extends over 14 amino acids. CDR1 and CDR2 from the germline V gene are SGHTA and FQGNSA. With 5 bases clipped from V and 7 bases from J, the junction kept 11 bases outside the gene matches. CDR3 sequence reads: CASSPRQGPNEQYF. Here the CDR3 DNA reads TGTGCCAGCAGCCCACGACAGGGCCCCAATGAGCAGTACTTC.

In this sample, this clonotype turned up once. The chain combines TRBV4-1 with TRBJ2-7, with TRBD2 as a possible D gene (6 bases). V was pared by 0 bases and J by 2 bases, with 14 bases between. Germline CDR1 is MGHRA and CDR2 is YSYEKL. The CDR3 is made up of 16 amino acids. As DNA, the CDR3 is TGCGCCAGCAGCCAAGAGTTGAGGGGAGGAACCTACGAGCAGTACTTC. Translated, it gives CASSQELRGGTYEQYF.

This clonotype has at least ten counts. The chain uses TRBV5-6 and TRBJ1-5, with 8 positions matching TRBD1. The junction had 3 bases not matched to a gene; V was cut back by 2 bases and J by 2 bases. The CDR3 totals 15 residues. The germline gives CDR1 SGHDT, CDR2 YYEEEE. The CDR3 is CASSLTDRGNQPQHF. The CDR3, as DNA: TGTGCCAGCAGCTTAACGGACAGGGGCAATCAGCCCCAGCATTTT.